One and the same sample provided the 25 T cell receptor beta chains below, sequenced in a study of blood T cell repertoires in COVID-19. Profiling relied on immunoSEQ multiplex PCR, and the TCRdb table lists in-frame clones only, not all of them. The sample includes around 130,000 clones, roughly 90% of them seen just once. Input material: PBMCs or T cells enriched from blood (not recorded which). These receptors were obtained from a woman aged 45 to 65 who had recovered from COVID-19.

The V call is TRBV12-3 or TRBV12-4, the J call TRBJ1-5; the D is unclear. V shed 5 bases and J shed 4 bases, with 6 bases lying between them. CDR3 length: 12 residues. The CDR3 loop reads CASSTQNQPQHF. The CDR3, as DNA: TGTGCCAGCAGTACACAAAATCAGCCCCAGCATTTT.

The chain links TRBV7-6 to TRBJ2-3; TRBD2 agrees at 8 bases. The ends lost 2 bases at V and 1 base at J; junction bases unmatched: 17. The CDR3 runs to 20 residues. From germline, CDR1 is SGHVS and CDR2 FNYEAQ. The CDR3 sequence: CASSLMVGGGLEEGTDTQYF. CDR3 nucleotide sequence: TGTGCCAGCAGCTTAATGGTCGGGGGGGGTTTAGAAGAGGGCACAGATACGCAGTATTTT.

This chain links TRBV27 with TRBJ1-5, with 9 bases fitting TRBD1. From germline, CDR1 is MNHEY and CDR2 SMNVEV (reference sequence). The CDR3 totals 16 residues. After removal of 5 bases from V and 3 bases from J, the junction contained 8 bases not matched to a gene. As DNA, the CDR3 is TGTGCCAGCAGTCCTCCGGGACAGGGATCCAATCAGCCCCAGCATTTT. The encoded protein is CASSPPGQGSNQPQHF.

This chain connects TRBV4-1 to TRBJ2-3; 9 bases line up with TRBD2. CDR1 and CDR2 from the germline V gene are MGHRA and YSYEKL. The CDR3 extends over 17 amino acids. V was clipped by 4 bases and J by 5 bases; unmatched bases: 13. The DNA for the CDR3 is TGCGCCAGCAGCCCTCGGTGGGCGGGGGGGGCAAAAGATACGCAGTATTTT. This sequence encodes CASSPRWAGGAKDTQYF.

The V gene is TRBV10-1, the J gene TRBJ1-1; 8 bases match TRBD1. The V and J ends lost 3 bases and 7 bases, in that order; junction bases with no gene match: 10. This CDR3 is 15 amino acids long. Germline lookup yields CDR1 WNHNN and CDR2 SYGVQD (reference sequence). The CDR3 loop reads CASSDPGTGTNEAFF. In DNA, the CDR3 is TGCGCCAGCAGTGACCCCGGGACAGGTACAAATGAAGCTTTCTTT.

J is TRBJ2-3 and V is TRBV19; D ambiguous. Germline CDR1 is LNHDA and CDR2 is SQIVND (reference sequence). V was cut by 10 bases and J by 6 bases, with 17 bases left in between. This CDR3 contains 13 residues. The CDR3 protein is CATHGDAPDTQYF. CDR3 nucleotide sequence: TGTGCCACCCATGGAGATGCCCCGGATACGCAGTATTTT.

V is TRBV3-1 (or the pseudogene TRBV3-2) and J is TRBJ1-5; 10 bases match TRBD1. The CDR3 sequence is 14 residues long. V lost 6 bases, J lost 5 bases, and 4 bases stayed unmatched. Germline loops: CDR1 LGHDT, CDR2 YNNKEL (reference sequence). The CDR3 protein is CASRLGTGDQPQHF. CDR3 in DNA: TGTGCCAGCAGACTCGGGACAGGGGATCAGCCCCAGCATTTT.

This CDR3 is CASSIDPTGRNTEAFF. In DNA form, the CDR3 reads TGTGCCAGTAGTATAGACCCGACAGGACGAAACACTGAAGCTTTCTTT. This sequence joins TRBV19 and TRBJ1-1, with a tentative D call TRBD1 (6 bases). Germline-derived CDR1 and CDR2 are LNHDA and SQIVND (reference sequence). V was shortened by 0 bases and J by 2 bases, with 13 bases between the two germline ends. This CDR3 region has 16 residues.

The chain is built from TRBV6-2 or TRBV6-3 and TRBJ2-7; D gene unclear. CDR3 size: 12 residues. V lost 6 bases to trimming and J lost 3 bases, with 9 bases between them. The V gene's germline CDR1 is MNHEY and CDR2 SVGEGT. CDR3 in DNA: TGTGCCAGCAGCCCCCAGGTCTACGAGCAGTACTTC. It yields the protein CASSPQVYEQYF.

The chain uses TRBV11-2 and TRBJ2-2, with 9 bases aligning to TRBD1. Trimming removed 5 bases from V and 4 bases from J; junction bases left unmatched: 11. The germline V gene has CDR1 SGHAT and CDR2 FQNNGV. The CDR3 covers 17 residues. CDR3 in amino acids: CASSHPTTGGFTGELFF. The CDR3 nucleotides are TGTGCCAGCAGCCACCCGACGACAGGGGGTTTCACCGGGGAGCTGTTTTTT.

The chain uses TRBV19 and TRBJ1-2, with 11 nucleotides matching TRBD1. The V and J ends lost 3 bases and 0 bases, in that order; junction bases with no gene match: 9. Germline V gene data show CDR1 as LNHDA and CDR2 as SQIVND (reference sequence). The CDR3 runs to 18 residues. CDR3 amino acids: CASSMRIGQGASNYGYTF. The CDR3 DNA is TGTGCCAGTAGTATGCGTATTGGACAGGGGGCGTCTAACTATGGCTACACCTTC.

The CDR3 DNA follows: TGTGCCAGCAGCCCACGGGCAGGGATAGGTCAGCCCCAGCATTTT. Translated, it gives CASSPRAGIGQPQHF. The genes are TRBV7-6 and TRBJ1-5, with a tentative D call TRBD1 (5 bases). Germline loops: CDR1 SGHVS, CDR2 FNYEAQ. This CDR3 region has 15 residues. The germline V and J ends were trimmed by 5 bases and 6 bases, with 17 bases remaining between them.

This chain uses TRBV19 with TRBJ1-1; maybe TRBD1 (5 bases). V was pared by 2 bases and J by 1 base, with 20 bases between. This CDR3 contains 18 residues. Germline V gene lookup returns CDR1 LNHDA and CDR2 SQIVND (reference sequence). The CDR3 coding sequence is TGTGCCAGTAGTATATTGTTAGGGCCGCAGGGCACGAACACTGAAGCTTTCTTT. Its protein is CASSILLGPQGTNTEAFF.

The chain combines TRBV12-3 or TRBV12-4 with TRBJ1-1; the D is unclear. With 4 bases removed from V and 11 bases from J, the gap between germline ends came to 11 bases. This CDR3 is built from 11 residues. This CDR3 is CASSYGQIAFF. CDR3 DNA sequence: TGTGCCAGCAGTTATGGCCAAATTGCTTTCTTT.

This clone was observed once. The chain recombines TRBV11-2 with TRBJ2-1, with 8 bases identical to TRBD2. The junction had 10 bases not matched to a gene; V was cut back by 5 bases and J by 7 bases. There are 15 residues in the CDR3. From germline, CDR1 is SGHAT and CDR2 FQNNGV. As DNA, the CDR3 is TGTGCCAGCAGCAACGTTCGGGGGGGTACGAATGAGCAGTTCTTC. This translates into CASSNVRGGTNEQFF.

The V and J genes are TRBV6-5 and TRBJ1-2, with D uncertain. V lost 6 bases and J 6 bases, leaving 14 bases between the germline ends. The CDR3 length is 13 residues. The germline CDR1 and CDR2 sequences are MNHEY and SVGAGI. The CDR3: CASSPGWRDGYTF. The DNA of the CDR3 is TGTGCCAGCAGCCCGGGTTGGAGGGATGGCTACACCTTC.

The gene calls are TRBV24-1 and TRBJ2-5; D might be TRBD2 (7 bases). Germline V gives CDR1 KGHDR, CDR2 SFDVKD. The CDR3 length is 13 residues. V shed 12 bases and J shed 5 bases, with 18 bases lying between them. The CDR3, as DNA: TGTGCCCCCACCCGGGGGGCTGATGAGACCCAGTACTTC. Translation: CAPTRGADETQYF.

This chain joins TRBV3-1 (or the pseudogene TRBV3-2) and TRBJ1-2, with D hard to call. CDR1 and CDR2 from the germline V gene are LGHDT and YNNKEL (reference sequence). Trimming left V 5 bases short and J 5 bases short, with 15 bases between. This CDR3 region has 14 residues. The CDR3 DNA follows: TGTGCCAGCAGCACCTTAGCGAAAGGGTATGGCTACACCTTC. This sequence encodes CASSTLAKGYGYTF.

A few counts support this clone. The chain has TRBV7-2 and TRBJ1-1; 7 bases align to TRBD1. The CDR3 is 14 residues long. In germline, CDR1 is SGHTA, CDR2 FQGNSA. Trimming took 5 bases from V and 1 from J; bases not matched to a gene: 4. The CDR3 DNA is TGTGCCAGCAGCCGCGACAGGGCGAACACTGAAGCTTTCTTT. This sequence encodes CASSRDRANTEAFF.

The chain couples TRBV19 to TRBJ1-2, with D maybe TRBD1 (5 bases). Germline lookup yields CDR1 LNHDA and CDR2 SQIVND (reference sequence). There are 13 residues in the CDR3. The germline V and J ends were trimmed by 5 bases and 7 bases, with 14 bases remaining between them. The CDR3 bases are TGTGCCAGTAGTTTCACCCAGGGCGGTGGCTACACCTTC. Protein sequence: CASSFTQGGGYTF.

The chain employs TRBV10-1 and TRBJ2-3; 11 nucleotides agree with TRBD2. V shed 4 bases and J 2 bases; nucleotides not matched to a gene: 8. Germline CDR1 WNHNN, CDR2 SYGVQD (reference sequence). The CDR3 loop spans 17 amino acids. CDR3 sequence: CASSGTSGGPSTDTQYF. In DNA form, the CDR3 reads TGCGCCAGCAGTGGTACTAGCGGGGGCCCCTCCACAGATACGCAGTATTTT.

The chain employs TRBV5-3 and TRBJ1-1; D is possibly TRBD1 (5 bases). TRBV5-3 is known as an ORF, though its function is uncertain. Deletions cut 3 bases from V and 5 bases from J, with 8 bases between. There are 12 residues in the CDR3. CDR3 DNA sequence: TGTGCCAGAAGCTGGTCAGGGACTGAAGCTTTCTTT. It yields the protein CARSWSGTEAFF.

V is TRBV5-1 and J is TRBJ1-1; D remains ambiguous. With 4 bases removed from V and 1 base from J, the gap between germline ends came to 11 bases. CDR3 length: 14 residues. Germline V lookup: CDR1 SGHRS, CDR2 YFSETQ. In DNA form, the CDR3 reads TGCGCCAGCAGCCTAGGTCCGGCGAACACTGAAGCTTTCTTT. It is translated as CASSLGPANTEAFF.

The chain carries TRBV18 and TRBJ1-4; 9 bases align to TRBD1. CDR1 and CDR2 from the germline V gene are KGHSH and LQKENI. Losses at the gene ends were 2 bases for V and 6 bases for J; bases not matched to a gene: 4. The CDR3 extends over 15 amino acids. The CDR3 bases are TGTGCCAGCTCACCAGAGGGACAGGGAGATGAAAAACTGTTTTTT. This sequence encodes CASSPEGQGDEKLFF.

The chain recombines TRBV19 with TRBJ2-2, with 7 bases matching TRBD1. Trimming at V came to 5 bases and at J to 6 bases, leaving 6 bases not matched to a gene. The germline V gene has CDR1 LNHDA and CDR2 SQIVND (reference sequence). The CDR3 has 14 amino acids. As DNA, the CDR3 is TGTGCCAGTAGTGGTAACAGGGGCCCCGGGGAGCTGTTTTTT. Its translation is CASSGNRGPGELFF.